This T cell receptor (beta chain) was found in a study of T-cell reconstitution after alpha-beta-depleted transplantation in children. The TCRbeta library was prepared with unique molecular identifiers. TCRdb ran MiXCR on the PCR reads and lists one entry per CDR3 protein. The sample contains a few hundred thousand distinct CDR3 sequences, approximately 30% of which appear only once. Germline V gene lookup returns CDR1 MDHEN and CDR2 SYDVKM. V shed 1 base and J shed 2 bases, with 8 bases lying between them. This CDR3 spans 14 amino acids. The sequencing used PBMCs, collected before TCRalphabeta/CD19-depleted stem cell transplant. The chain has TRBV28 and TRBJ1-2; D gene ambiguous. This receptor was obtained from a boy younger than two with Wiskott-Aldrich syndrome, due to receive a stem cell transplant. The chain's CDR3 is CASSLSQLNYGYTF. The CDR3 bases are TGTGCCAGCAGTTTATCGCAACTCAACTATGGCTACACCTTC.